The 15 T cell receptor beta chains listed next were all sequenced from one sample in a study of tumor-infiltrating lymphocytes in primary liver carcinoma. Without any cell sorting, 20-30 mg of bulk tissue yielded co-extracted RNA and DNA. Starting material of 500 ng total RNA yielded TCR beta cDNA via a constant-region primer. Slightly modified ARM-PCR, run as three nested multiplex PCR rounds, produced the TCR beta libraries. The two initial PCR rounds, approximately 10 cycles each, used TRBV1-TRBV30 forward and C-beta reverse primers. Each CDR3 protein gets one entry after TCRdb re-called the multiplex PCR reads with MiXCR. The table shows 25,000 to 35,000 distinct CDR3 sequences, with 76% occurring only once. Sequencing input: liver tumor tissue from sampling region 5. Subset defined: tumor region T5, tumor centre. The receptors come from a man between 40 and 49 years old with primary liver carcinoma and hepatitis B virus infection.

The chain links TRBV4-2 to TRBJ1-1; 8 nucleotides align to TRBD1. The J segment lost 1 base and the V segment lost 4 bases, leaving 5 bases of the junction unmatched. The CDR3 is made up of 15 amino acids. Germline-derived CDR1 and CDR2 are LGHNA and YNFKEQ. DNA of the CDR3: TGTGCCAGCAGCCGGGTGGACAGGGAGAACACTGAAGCTTTCTTT. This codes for CASSRVDRENTEAFF.

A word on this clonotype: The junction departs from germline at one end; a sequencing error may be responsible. The CDR3 DNA reads as TGTGCCAGAAGCTTTCGGACAAGGGCGGACTATGGCTACGCCTTC. It codes for CARSFRTRADYGYAF. The rearrangement links TRBV11-1 to TRBJ1-2; a weak D match, TRBD1 (5 bases). The CDR3 has 15 residues. CDR1 and CDR2 (germline): SGHAT, FQDESV (reference sequence).

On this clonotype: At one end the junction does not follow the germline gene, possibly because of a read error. The CDR3 sequence is CASGRSPGGTNEKLFF. For the CDR3, the DNA is TGTGCCAGCGGCAGGTCTCCAGGAGGAACAAATGAAAAACTGTTCTTT. This chain connects TRBV11-2 to TRBJ1-4; D remains unclear. The CDR3 is made up of 16 amino acids. Per the germline V gene, CDR1 is SGHAT and CDR2 is FQNNGV.

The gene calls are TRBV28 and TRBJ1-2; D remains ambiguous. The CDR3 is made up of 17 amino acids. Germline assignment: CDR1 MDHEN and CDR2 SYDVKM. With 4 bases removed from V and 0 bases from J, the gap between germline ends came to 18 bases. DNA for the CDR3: TGTGCCAGCAGTTACCGGCGGGGTGACCTGGCTAACTATGGCTACACCTTC. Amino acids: CASSYRRGDLANYGYTF.

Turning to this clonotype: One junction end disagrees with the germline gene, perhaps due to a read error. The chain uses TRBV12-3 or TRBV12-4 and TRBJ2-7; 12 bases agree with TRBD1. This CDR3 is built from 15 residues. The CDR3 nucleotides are TGTGCCAGCAGCTTAGGGACAGGGGGCGCCTACGAGCAGTACTTC. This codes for CASSLGTGGAYEQYF.

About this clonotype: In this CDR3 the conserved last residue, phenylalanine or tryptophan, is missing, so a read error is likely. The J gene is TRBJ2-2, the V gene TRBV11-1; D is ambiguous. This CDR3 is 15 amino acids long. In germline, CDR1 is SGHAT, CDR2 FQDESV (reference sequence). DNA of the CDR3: TGTGCTAGCAGTTCCATGGGGTCGTTCACCGGGGAGCTGTTTTTA. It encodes CASSSMGSFTGELFL.

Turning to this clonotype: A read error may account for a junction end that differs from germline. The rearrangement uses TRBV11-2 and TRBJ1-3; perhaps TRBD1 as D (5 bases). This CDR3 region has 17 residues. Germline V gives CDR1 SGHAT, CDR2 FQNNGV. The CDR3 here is CTSSLVGPATVGDTIYF. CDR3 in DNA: TGTACCAGCAGCCTAGTTGGCCCCGCGACAGTAGGAGACACCATATATTTT.

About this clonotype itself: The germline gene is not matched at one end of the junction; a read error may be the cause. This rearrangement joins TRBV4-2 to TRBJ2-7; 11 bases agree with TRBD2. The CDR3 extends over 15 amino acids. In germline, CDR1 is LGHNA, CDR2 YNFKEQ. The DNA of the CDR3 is TGTGTCAGCAACCACGGGACTAGCGGAGCCGGCGAGCAGTACTTC. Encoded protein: CVSNHGTSGAGEQYF.

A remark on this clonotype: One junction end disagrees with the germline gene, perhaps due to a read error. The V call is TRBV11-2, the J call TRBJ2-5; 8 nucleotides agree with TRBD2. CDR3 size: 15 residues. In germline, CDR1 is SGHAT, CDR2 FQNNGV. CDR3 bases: TGTGGCAGCCAAACTTCTGGCGGGGGGAAAGAGACCCAGTACTTC. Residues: CGSQTSGGGKETQYF.

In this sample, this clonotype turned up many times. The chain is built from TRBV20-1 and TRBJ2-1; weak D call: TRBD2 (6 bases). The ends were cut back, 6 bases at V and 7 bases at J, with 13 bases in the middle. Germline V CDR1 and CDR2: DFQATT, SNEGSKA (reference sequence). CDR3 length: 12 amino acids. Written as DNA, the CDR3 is TGCAGTGCCGCCTTGACTAGGAATGAGCAGTTCTTC. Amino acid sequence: CSAALTRNEQFF.

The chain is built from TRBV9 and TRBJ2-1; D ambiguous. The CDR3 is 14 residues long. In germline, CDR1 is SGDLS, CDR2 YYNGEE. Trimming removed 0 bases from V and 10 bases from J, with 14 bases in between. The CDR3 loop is CASSVGVVHGEQFF. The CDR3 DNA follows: TGTGCCAGCAGCGTAGGGGTGGTCCACGGGGAGCAGTTCTTC.

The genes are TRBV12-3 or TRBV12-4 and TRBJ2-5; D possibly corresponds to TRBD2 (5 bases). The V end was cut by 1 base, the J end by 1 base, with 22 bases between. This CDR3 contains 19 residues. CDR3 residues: CASSLGVSFLVEVQETQYF. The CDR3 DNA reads TGTGCCAGCAGTTTAGGCGTCTCGTTCCTAGTGGAGGTCCAAGAGACCCAGTACTTC.

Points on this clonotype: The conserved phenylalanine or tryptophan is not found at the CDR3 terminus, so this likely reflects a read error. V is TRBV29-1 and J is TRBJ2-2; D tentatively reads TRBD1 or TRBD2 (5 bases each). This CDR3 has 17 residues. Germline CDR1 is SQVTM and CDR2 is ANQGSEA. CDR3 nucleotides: TGCAACGTCATAATGGGCACGGGACGGTCGAACACCGGGGAGCTGTTTCTC. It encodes CNVIMGTGRSNTGELFL.

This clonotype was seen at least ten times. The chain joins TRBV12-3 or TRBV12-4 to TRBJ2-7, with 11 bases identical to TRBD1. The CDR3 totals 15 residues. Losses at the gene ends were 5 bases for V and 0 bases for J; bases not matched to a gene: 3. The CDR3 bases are TGTGCCAGCAGTAGGGGGACAGGGGGCTCCTACGAGCAGTACTTC. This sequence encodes CASSRGTGGSYEQYF.

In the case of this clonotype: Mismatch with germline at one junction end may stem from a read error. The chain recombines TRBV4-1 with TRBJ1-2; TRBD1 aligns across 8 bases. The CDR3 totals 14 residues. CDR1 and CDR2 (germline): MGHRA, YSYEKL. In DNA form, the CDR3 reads TGCGCCAGGAGCCAAGGGGACAGGATCTATGGCCACACCTTC. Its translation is CARSQGDRIYGHTF.